One and the same sample provided the 15 T cell receptor beta chains below, sequenced in a study of cytomegalovirus exposure and HLA in healthy donors. The study ran its PCR with 60 Vbeta and 13 Jbeta primers. Sequencing used immunoSEQ multiplex PCR; TCRdb keeps in-frame clones, though not all of them. The table lists about 99,000 clones, around a tenth of them singletons, with approximately 6% in the top ten. Sequencing was carried out using PBMCs. All receptors derive from a man aged 35 to 55 in good health and CMV-seropositive.

This clone was seen a few times. J is TRBJ1-1 and V is TRBV18; a possible D gene is TRBD1 (6 bases). CDR3 length: 19 amino acids. Germline lookup yields CDR1 KGHSH and CDR2 LQKENI. Trimming took off 3 bases at V and 5 bases at J, with 28 bases between the two ends. The CDR3 bases are TGTGCCAGCTCACCCTCTTCAGGGCTTCGGGTATCGGACAGAACTGAAGCTTTCTTT. Amino acid sequence: CASSPSSGLRVSDRTEAFF.

This clone was detected only a few times. The V and J genes are TRBV18 and TRBJ1-3; no clear D. Per the germline V gene, CDR1 is KGHSH and CDR2 is LQKENI. V shed 3 bases and J shed 1 base, with 10 bases lying between them. CDR3 length: 15 amino acids. This chain's CDR3 is CASSPTSDSGNTIYF. The DNA for the CDR3 is TGTGCCAGCTCACCCACGTCAGATTCTGGAAACACCATATATTTT.

The CDR3 is CASSTTGIGELFF. The CDR3 DNA is TGTGCCAGCAGCACCACCGGGATCGGCGAACTGTTTTTT. The chain recombines TRBV7-2 with TRBJ1-4; D call uncertain. Germline CDR1 reads SGHTA; CDR2 reads FQGNSA. Trimming shortened V by 5 bases and J by 12 bases, and 16 bases separated the two germline ends. The CDR3 has 13 residues. The full variable domain, completed using reference TRBV7-2 and TRBJ1-4, is GAGVSQSPSNKVTEKGKDVELRCDPISGHTALYWYRQSLGQGLEFLIYFQGNSAPDKSGLPSDRFSAERTGGSVSTLTIQRTQQEDSAVYLCASSTTGIGELFFGSGTQLSVL.

The chain recombines TRBV6-1 with TRBJ1-1; maybe TRBD1 (6 bases). Trimming removed 2 bases at V and 5 bases at J, with 9 bases between. Germline CDR1 reads MNHNS; CDR2 reads SASEGT. CDR3 length equals 13 residues. The CDR3 DNA is TGTGCCAGCAGTGAAACTACAGGGACTGAAGCTTTCTTT. It translates to CASSETTGTEAFF.

J is TRBJ2-7 and V is TRBV11-2, with D possibly matching TRBD1 (6 bases). V dropped 4 bases and J dropped 3 bases, with 16 bases sitting between them. Germline V gives CDR1 SGHAT, CDR2 FQNNGV. The CDR3 is made up of 15 amino acids. The CDR3 spells CASSWGQGVNYEQYF. The DNA of the CDR3 is TGTGCCAGCAGCTGGGGGCAGGGCGTTAACTACGAGCAGTACTTC.

V and J are TRBV7-9 and TRBJ2-2; 12 positions agree with TRBD2. J lost 7 bases, V lost 1 base, and 4 bases had no gene match. Germline V CDR1 and CDR2: SEHNR, FQNEAQ (reference sequence). This CDR3 is 16 amino acids long. The CDR3 nucleotides are TGTGCCAGCAGCTTAGGAAGACTAGCGGGAGACGGGGAGCTGTTTTTT. Encoded protein: CASSLGRLAGDGELFF.

This clone has more than one count but fewer than ten. The chain recombines TRBV6-5 with TRBJ1-1, with TRBD1 matching 7 bases. The CDR3 runs to 13 residues. The germline CDR1 and CDR2 sequences are MNHEY and SVGAGI. V was clipped by 5 bases and J by 2 bases; unmatched bases: 2. The CDR3 region has the DNA TGTGCCAGCAGTCGGGACAGTAACACTGAAGCTTTCTTT. This codes for CASSRDSNTEAFF.

This clone occurred a few times. This chain joins TRBV6-5 and TRBJ2-7; perhaps TRBD1 as D (7 bases). From germline, CDR1 is MNHEY and CDR2 SVGAGI. The germline V and J ends were trimmed by 6 bases and 5 bases, with 17 bases remaining between them. There are 14 residues in the CDR3. The CDR3 DNA sequence: TGTGCCAGCAGAGGACAGGAGGGAAGCCACGAGCAGTACTTC. This encodes CASRGQEGSHEQYF.

The gene calls are TRBV4-2 and TRBJ2-5; TRBD1 aligns across 7 bases. V shed 0 bases, J shed 5 bases, and the junction held 6 bases outside the gene matches. This CDR3 spans 15 amino acids. CDR1 and CDR2 (germline): LGHNA, YNFKEQ. The CDR3 bases are TGTGCCAGCAGCCAAGATTTGACAGGGTGGGAGACCCAGTACTTC. Translating it yields CASSQDLTGWETQYF.

The chain couples TRBV27 to TRBJ2-1, with 13 bases matching TRBD2. V lost 7 bases, J lost 9 bases, and 9 bases stayed unmatched. Germline assignment: CDR1 MNHEY and CDR2 SMNVEV (reference sequence). The CDR3 is made up of 15 amino acids. The CDR3 spells CASTGLAGAGGEQFF. DNA of the CDR3: TGTGCCAGCACCGGACTAGCGGGAGCAGGCGGTGAGCAGTTCTTC.

This clone was seen more than once but under ten times. The rearrangement uses TRBV6-1 and TRBJ1-4, with 8 bases matching TRBD1. The V gene's germline CDR1 is MNHNS and CDR2 SASEGT. This CDR3 region has 14 residues. After removal of 5 bases from V and 10 bases from J, the junction contained 9 bases not matched to a gene. The CDR3 bases are TGTGCCAGCAGTCTCCCGGACAGGGTCGTAAAACTGTTTTTT. Protein product: CASSLPDRVVKLFF.

This chain links TRBV2 with TRBJ1-1; weak D call: TRBD1 (5 bases). The ends were cut back, 6 bases at V and 4 bases at J, with 9 bases in the middle. CDR1 SNHLY and CDR2 FYNNEI come from the germline V gene. The CDR3 sequence is 12 residues long. The CDR3 reads CASSRRGTEAFF. For the CDR3, the DNA is TGTGCCAGCAGCCGAAGGGGCACTGAAGCTTTCTTT.

This chain connects TRBV5-1 to TRBJ2-7, with 7 bases identical to TRBD1. This CDR3 has 14 residues. Germline CDR1 reads SGHRS; CDR2 reads YFSETQ. The junction had 6 bases not matched to a gene; V was cut back by 3 bases and J by 3 bases. This CDR3 reads CASSYRDRNYEQYF. The CDR3 DNA is TGCGCCAGCAGCTACCGGGACAGAAACTACGAGCAGTACTTC.

This clone was counted between two and nine times. This chain connects TRBV19 to TRBJ1-4, with D tentatively TRBD1 (6 bases). This CDR3 has 19 residues. Trimming left V 0 bases short and J 8 bases short, with 25 bases between. CDR1 is LNHDA, CDR2 SQIVND, per germline (reference sequence). The CDR3 coding sequence is TGTGCCAGTAGTATAGATCCCAAGTTAAGGTCAGGGGCGGAAGAAAAACTGTTTTTT. This codes for CASSIDPKLRSGAEEKLFF.

CDR3 region: CASSSPGTGDTEAFF. In DNA, the CDR3 is TGTGCCAGCAGCTCGCCGGGGACGGGGGACACTGAAGCTTTCTTT. The gene calls are TRBV11-3 and TRBJ1-1, with D tentatively TRBD1 (5 bases). CDR1 and CDR2 (germline): SGHNT, YENEEA. There are 15 residues in the CDR3. Between the trimmed V and J ends, which lost 4 bases and 3 bases, there was a span of 15 bases.